The clone carrying this T cell receptor (beta chain) was observed a few times. Its target is not known. The TCR beta CDR3 regions underwent amplification using RNA transcripts as the source. HTBI primers were employed in a first-round RT-PCR of the TCR CDR3. MiXCR, run by TCRdb on the multiplex PCR reads, gives a single entry per CDR3 protein. Of fewer than 750,000 distinct CDR3 sequences in the sample, approximately 14% are singletons; the top ten hold about 12%. This sample was taken from a study of T cells in Graves' hyperthyroidism and ophthalmopathy. Study-level findings and limits: Prediction of ophthalmopathy progression came a median roughly 7.1 months pre-onset.

The CDR3 has 16 amino acids. The germline V gene has CDR1 GTSNPN and CDR2 SVGIG (reference sequence). V shed 0 bases and J 2 bases; nucleotides not matched to a gene: 5. Disease duration was under 3 months in the ophthalmopathy patients, who also had a Clinical Activity Score of at least 3 and a NOSPECS grade of at least 4. Investigators excluded patients with uncontrolled infection, other autoimmune disease, pregnancy or lactation. The PBMCs were taken from around 9.1 ml of fresh peripheral blood. Material: blood. The rearrangement links TRBV30 to TRBJ2-2, with 8 bases fitting TRBD1. The TCR sequence derives from a woman aged 50 to 60 with Graves' ophthalmopathy. The CDR3 region has the DNA TGTGCCTGGAGTGTTTGGGACAGGCCAAACACCGGGGAGCTGTTTTTT. Residues: CAWSVWDRPNTGELFF.